This is a list of T cell receptor beta chains from one sample in a study of blood T cell repertoires in COVID-19. Generated by immunoSEQ multiplex PCR, the TCRdb table keeps only in-frame clones and is missing some. The sample has 210,000 or so clones; 85% to 90% are singletons. Sequenced material: peripheral blood. These receptors came from a man aged 45-65 years with acute or convalescent COVID-19. The CDR3 runs from the conserved cysteine through the conserved F or W. A D gene is named only where the DNA matches it firmly. Size is omitted from some rows. Given values are once, few, many or a class for expanded clones.

few TRBD1 TRBJ2-3 TRBV15 TGTGCCACCAGCAGAGACAGGGGGCCGGATACGCAGTATTTT CATSRDRGPDTQYF
. . TRBJ1-3 TRBV2 TGTGCCAGCAGCCTGGGGGGTAACTCTGGAAACACCATATATTTT CASSLGGNSGNTIYF
. . TRBJ2-6 TRBV27 TGTGCCAGCAGTTTCCCGGGGGGCCCTGGGGCCAACGTCCTGACTTTC CASSFPGGPGANVLTF
. TRBD2 TRBJ2-1 TRBV2 TGTGCCAGCACGCGATTAGCGGGAGGGCCTCAGTTCTTC CASTRLAGGPQFF
. TRBD1 TRBJ2-7 TRBV27 TGTGCCAGCAGCCGGGACAGATTGTGGGAGCAGTACTTC CASSRDRLWEQYF
. . TRBJ2-6 TRBV7-8 TGTGCCAGCAGCTTAGGAAGAGGGTTCGGAGGCCAAATCTCTGGGGCCAACGTCCTGACTTTC CASSLGRGFGGQISGANVLTF
. TRBD2 TRBJ2-5 TRBV29-1 TGCAGCGTCCCACTAGCGGGAGTCGGCGAGACCCAGTACTTC CSVPLAGVGETQYF
. . TRBJ2-3 TRBV5-1 TGCGCCAGCAGCCTAGGCTCCCCCACAGATACGCAGTATTTT CASSLGSPTDTQYF
. . TRBJ1-4 TRBV19 TGTGCCAGTAGTATAGGGGGAGCTAATGAAAAACTGTTTTTT CASSIGGANEKLFF
. TRBD1 TRBJ2-7 TRBV7-9 TGTGCCAGCAGCCCCCGGGACAGTTGGGGCGAGCAGTACTTC CASSPRDSWGEQYF
once . TRBJ2-2 TRBV27 TGTGCCAGCAGTTACAGGTCCGGGGAGCTGTTTTTT CASSYRSGELFF
. . TRBJ1-6 TRBV5-1 TGCGCCAGCAGCTTGGAGGAGGGGCCTTATTCACCCCTCCACTTT CASSLEEGPYSPLHF
. . TRBJ1-5 TRBV14 TGTGCCAGCAGCCAAGATTTAAATCAGCCCCAGCATTTT CASSQDLNQPQHF
once . TRBJ2-1 TRBV19 TGTGCCAGTAGTATATCAGGGCAGGGCTCCTTGCGGAATGAGCAGTTCTTC CASSISGQGSLRNEQFF
. . TRBJ1-4 TRBV12-3/TRBV12-4 TGTGCCAGCAGTTTAACGACGGGGGGTAAACTGTTTTTT CASSLTTGGKLFF
. TRBD2 TRBJ2-3 TRBV29-1 TGCAGCGTCGGACTAGCGGGAGGGCTCACAGATACGCAGTATTTT CSVGLAGGLTDTQYF
few . TRBJ2-2 TRBV18 TGTGCCAGCTCCTCGGGGATTAACACCGGGGAGCTGTTTTTT CASSSGINTGELFF
. . TRBJ2-2 TRBV12-3/TRBV12-4 TGTGCCAGCAGGCAGGGTAGCACCGGGGAGCTGTTTTTT CASRQGSTGELFF
. . TRBJ1-6 TRBV20-1 TGCAGTGCCCAAGAGGGCTCACCCCTCCACTTT CSAQEGSPLHF
. TRBD2 TRBJ2-3 TRBV19 TGTGCCAGTAGTATTTTAGGGAAGCGGGAGGGCCTAGATACGCAGTATTTT CASSILGKREGLDTQYF
. . TRBJ1-5 TRBV9 TGTGCCAGCAGCGTGGCAGGGCATAGCAATCAGCCCCAGCATTTT CASSVAGHSNQPQHF
. . TRBJ2-5 TRBV10-1 TGCGCCAGCAGTAGGAGCGTTAATGGAGAGACCCAGTACTTC CASSRSVNGETQYF
. . TRBJ1-3 TRBV29-1 TGCAGCGTTGGTGGAGGACTCTCTGGAAACACCATATATTTT CSVGGGLSGNTIYF
few TRBD2 TRBJ2-1 TRBV10-1 TGCGCCAGCAGTGGGACTAGCGGGAGGATCGGGCAGTTCTTC CASSGTSGRIGQFF
. . TRBJ1-5 TRBV16 TGTGCCAGCAGCCACCGACAGGAGAACAATCAGCCCCAGCATTTT CASSHRQENNQPQHF
. . TRBJ1-6 TRBV28 TGTGCCAGCAGCGCTCTGGCTTCACCCCTCCACTTT CASSALASPLHF
. . TRBJ1-5 TRBV2 TGTGCCAGCAGTGAAAGGGCAGGGGCTCAGCCCCAGCATTTT CASSERAGAQPQHF
. . TRBJ1-2 TRBV7-3 TGTGCCCGCAGGGAACAGGATCAAAACTATGGCTACACCTTC CARREQDQNYGYTF
. . TRBJ2-2 TRBV6-5 TGTGCCAGCAGTTACTCGTTCAGCGGGAACACCGGGGAGCTGTTTTTT CASSYSFSGNTGELFF
. TRBD1 TRBJ1-2 TRBV4-2 TGTGCCAGCAGCCAACGGACAGGGGCCTATGGCTACACCTTC CASSQRTGAYGYTF
. . TRBJ1-2 TRBV6-2/TRBV6-3 TGTGCCAGGAGTGGGGCAGGGCGGTACTATGGCTACACCTTC CARSGAGRYYGYTF